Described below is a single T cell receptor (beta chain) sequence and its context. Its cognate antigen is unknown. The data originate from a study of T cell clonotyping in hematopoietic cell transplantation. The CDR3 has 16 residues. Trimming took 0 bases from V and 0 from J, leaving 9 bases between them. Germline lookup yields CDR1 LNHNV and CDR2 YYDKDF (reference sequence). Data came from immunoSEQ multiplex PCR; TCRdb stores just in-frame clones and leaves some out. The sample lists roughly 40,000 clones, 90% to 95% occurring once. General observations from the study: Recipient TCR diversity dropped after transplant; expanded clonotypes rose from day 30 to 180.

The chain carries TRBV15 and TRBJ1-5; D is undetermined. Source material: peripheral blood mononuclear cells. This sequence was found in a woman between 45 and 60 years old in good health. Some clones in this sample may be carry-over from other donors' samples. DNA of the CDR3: TGTGCCACCAGCAGAGATTTCGGGTTTAGCAATCAGCCCCAGCATTTT. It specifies CATSRDFGFSNQPQHF. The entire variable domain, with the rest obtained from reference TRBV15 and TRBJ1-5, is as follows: DAMVIQNPRYQVTQFGKPVTLSCSQTLNHNVMYWYQQKSSQAPKLLFHYYDKDFNNEADTPDNFQSRRPNTSFCFLDIRSPGLGDTAMYLCATSRDFGFSNQPQHFGDGTRLSIL.